The entry that follows covers one T cell receptor beta chain sequence. Its matching antigen is unknown. This entry is derived from a study of blood T cells in healthy people across ages. Study conclusions and caveats: Older age went with lower TCR beta diversity per million T cells, in a roughly linear way. Long-lived donors exceeded aged donors in naive CD4+ cells and diversity. TCR beta diversity was tightly associated with the proportion of naive T cells.

It was approximately 10 milliliters of peripheral blood that were drawn from each donor. Primers used in a second PCR of about 7 to 12 cycles were a sample-barcoded 5' primer and a J-beta primer mix. TCRdb re-derived calls from the 5' RACE reads in MiXCR, one entry per CDR3 protein. The data hold over a million distinct CDR3 sequences, with about 43% observed a single time. This CDR3 contains 12 residues. The V gene lost 6 bases and the J gene lost 12 bases, with 12 bases spanning the gap. Sequenced material: blood. The TCR comes from a woman aged 18-29 years in good health. The chain couples TRBV12-3 or TRBV12-4 to TRBJ1-6, with D unclear. This CDR3 is CASSKDPGPLHF. The CDR3, as DNA: TGTGCCAGCAGCAAAGACCCCGGACCCCTCCACTTT.